Below are 10 T cell receptor beta chains sequenced from a single sample in a study of T cell clonality in common variable immunodeficiency (dated by TCRdb to 2013 to 2016). Library preparation employed the immunoSEQ multiplex PCR assay. Imported from immuneACCESS, the table was reduced by TCRdb to in-frame sequences with V and J called. These copies leave out some clones; in studies compared against another copy, an unresolved V gene accounts for under half, and the cause of the remainder is not known. Listed for this sample are 42,000 or so clones, none observed only a single time. The ten largest account for around 1.4% of the sample. Sequenced: peripheral blood mononuclear cells. The receptors derive from a person aged 18 to 69 in good health.

This clone was recorded many times. Sequencing ends 3 residues short of the CDR3 end; the germline J gene provides the rest. The chain is built from TRBV19 and TRBJ1-2; no clear D. The germline V gene has CDR1 LNHDA and CDR2 SQIVND (reference sequence). This CDR3 spans 12 amino acids. The germline V and J ends were trimmed by 4 bases and 4 bases, with 7 bases remaining between them. The sequenced CDR3 bases are TGTGCCAGTAGTACCGAGGGCTATGGC. It is translated as CASSTEGYG. The entire CDR3 protein is CASSTEGYGYTF. Using reference TRBV19 and TRBJ1-2 for the parts outside the CDR3, the full variable domain is DGGITQSPKYLFRKEGQNVTLSCEQNLNHDAMYWYRQDPGQGLRLIYYSQIVNDFQKGDIAEGYSVSREKKESFPLTVTSAQKNPTAFYLCASSTEGYGYTFGSGTRLTVV.

On this clone: The read ends 3 residues early relative to the CDR3; the germline J gene fills the gap. This chain joins TRBV2 and TRBJ2-7; D ambiguous. V was shortened by 7 bases and J by 2 bases, with 15 bases between the two germline ends. This CDR3 region has 14 residues. CDR1 and CDR2 from the germline V gene are SNHLY and FYNNEI. CDR3 loop: CASNQEGATYEQYF. The DNA read from the CDR3 is TGTGCCAGCAATCAGGAAGGCGCAACCTACGAG.

This clone has a count of ten or more. CDR3 amino acids: CASRTGGSSYNEQFF. The CDR3 bases that were read are TGCGCCAGCAGGACAGGGGGCAGCTCCTACAATGAG. V gene TRBV5-1 combines with J gene TRBJ2-1; 10 positions agree with TRBD1. The read ends 3 residues early relative to the CDR3; the germline J gene fills the gap. Per the germline V gene, CDR1 is SGHRS and CDR2 is YFSETQ. This CDR3 has 15 amino acids. Trimming at V came to 5 bases and at J to 0 bases, leaving 2 bases not matched to a gene.

This clone has at least ten counts. The germline gene is not matched at one end of the junction; a read error may be the cause. The read ends 3 residues shy of where the CDR3 ends; the end is completed using the germline J gene. The V call is TRBV7-7, the J call TRBJ2-2; no reliable D call. Germline assignment: CDR1 SSHAT and CDR2 FNYEAQ (reference sequence). This CDR3 comprises 11 residues. The sequenced CDR3 bases are TGTGCTAGCAGTAGTAACGGGGAG. This sequence encodes CASSSNGE. The full CDR3 reads CASSSNGELFF.

Ten or more counts support this clone. The sequenced fragment ends 3 residues before the CDR3 boundary, so the rest is inferred from the germline J gene. This chain joins TRBV20-1 and TRBJ2-7, with TRBD1 identical over 7 bases. Germline loops: CDR1 DFQATT, CDR2 SNEGSKA (reference sequence). After removal of 5 bases from V and 0 bases from J, the junction contained 7 bases not matched to a gene. This CDR3 contains 14 residues. CDR3 bases read: TGCAGTGCTTCCACCGGGACAGACTCCTACGAG. This sequence encodes CSASTGTDSYE. The whole CDR3 protein reads CSASTGTDSYEQYF.

This clone was seen ten or more times. The read falls 3 residues short of the CDR3 end, and the missing part is taken from the germline J gene. The rearrangement uses TRBV20-1 and TRBJ2-1, with D perhaps TRBD1 (7 bases). The germline CDR1 and CDR2 sequences are DFQATT and SNEGSKA (reference sequence). The CDR3 has 15 residues. V dropped 2 bases and J dropped 4 bases, with 15 bases sitting between them. CDR3 DNA, as far as it was read: TGCAGTGCTAGATCTCAGGGGGGAATTTACAATGAG. Protein sequence: CSARSQGGIYNE. The whole CDR3 sequence reads CSARSQGGIYNEQFF.

The sample holds many counts of this clone. The CDR3 goes on 3 residues after the read ends, and that part is filled in from the germline J gene. V gene TRBV6-1 combines with J gene TRBJ2-7, with 10 positions matching TRBD1. Germline V lookup: CDR1 MNHNS, CDR2 SASEGT. The CDR3 totals 16 residues. The ends lost 1 base at V and 5 bases at J; junction bases unmatched: 8. The sequenced part of the CDR3 DNA is TGTGCCAGCAGTGAAGTGAGGGACAGGGGATATCACGAG. Encoded protein: CASSEVRDRGYHE. The full CDR3 protein is CASSEVRDRGYHEQYF.

This clone was seen many times. From the germline J gene comes the end of the CDR3, since the read stops 3 residues before it. V is TRBV6-2 or TRBV6-3 and J is TRBJ2-1; 8 bases are a match to TRBD2. V lost 5 bases, J lost 1 base, and 1 base stayed unmatched. Germline values: CDR1 MNHEY, CDR2 SVGEGT. There are 14 residues in the CDR3. The CDR3 is CASSGTRSYNEQFF. CDR3 bases read: TGTGCCAGCAGTGGGACTAGGTCCTACAATGAG.

The table lists this clone with a few counts. The DNA ends 3 residues before the CDR3 does, and the rest of the CDR3 is filled in from the germline J gene. The genes are TRBV19 and TRBJ1-1; D gene unclear. This CDR3 is 13 amino acids long. The germline CDR1 and CDR2 sequences are LNHDA and SQIVND (reference sequence). Deletions cut 3 bases from V and 3 bases from J, with 8 bases between. CDR3 DNA, as far as it was read: TGTGCCAGTAGTATCAGGAGAGACACTGAA. Translation: CASSIRRDTE. The whole CDR3 protein reads CASSIRRDTEAFF.

This clone was counted ten times or more. The observed sequence ends 3 residues before the CDR3 terminus, with the missing tail filled in from the germline J gene. The gene calls are TRBV2 and TRBJ1-2; D is undetermined. V shed 6 bases and J shed 4 bases, with 6 bases lying between them. Germline V lookup: CDR1 SNHLY, CDR2 FYNNEI. The CDR3 runs to 11 residues. The CDR3 bases that were read are TGTGCCAGCAGCACAGCCTATGGC. It is translated as CASSTAYG. The whole CDR3 is CASSTAYGYTF.